These T cell receptor beta chains were read from a single sample in a study of blood T cells in healthy people across ages. TCRdb called the 5' RACE reads again in MiXCR, with one record for every CDR3 protein. This repertoire shows hundreds of thousands of distinct CDR3 sequences, 40% to 45% found once; its top ten account for approximately 31%. The sample taken for sequencing was blood. The receptors were gathered from a man older than 75 in good health. CDR3s include the opening cysteine and the closing phenylalanine or tryptophan. Each record gives: D gene, J gene, clone size, V gene, CDR3 DNA, CDR3 protein. The D gene is left open where the match is weak. Expanded clones are given a class, and other clones once, few, many or no size at all.

>TRBD1|TRBJ2-5|NA|TRBV19
TGTGCCAGTAGTACCGGACAGGGGACTCTGGAGACCCAGTACTTC
CASSTGQGTLETQYF
>TRBD1|TRBJ2-7|NA|TRBV2
TGTGCCAGCAGGGACAGGCCTCACGAGCAGTACTTC
CASRDRPHEQYF
>TRBD1|TRBJ2-1|few|TRBV6-1
TGTGCCAGCAGCCCTAACCGGGACAGGGCCCCCTACAATGAGCAGTTCTTC
CASSPNRDRAPYNEQFF
>NA|TRBJ2-7|NA|TRBV21-1
TGTGCCAGCAACGCCGGGAACTCCTACGAGCAGTACTTC
CASNAGNSYEQYF
>TRBD1|TRBJ2-7|NA|TRBV20-1
TGCAGTGCCCCCCGGACAGGGAGCTCCTACGAGCAGTACTTC
CSAPRTGSSYEQYF
>TRBD1|TRBJ1-2|few|TRBV4-3
TGCGCCAGCAGCCAAGAGACAGGGGACCTAGCTAACTATGGCTACACCTTC
CASSQETGDLANYGYTF
>NA|TRBJ1-1|NA|TRBV7-2
TGTGCCAGCAGCTTCACGGGACGGATGAACACTGAAGCTTTCTTT
CASSFTGRMNTEAFF
>TRBD2|TRBJ2-5|many|TRBV29-1
TGCAGCGTAGAGGGAGGGGCGGAGACCCAGTACTTC
CSVEGGAETQYF
>NA|TRBJ1-2|NA|TRBV6-1
TGTGCCAGCAGTGACCAAGACAGGCCAAACTATGACTACACCTTC
CASSDQDRPNYDYTF
>NA|TRBJ1-4|NA|TRBV20-1
TGCAGTGCTAGGAGACAGGCTTACCCCATCGCAGCAACTAATGAAAAACTGTTTTTT
CSARRQAYPIAATNEKLFF
>TRBD1|TRBJ2-7|few|TRBV5-1
TGCGCCAGCAGCTGGGGACAGAGACAGTACGAGCAGTACTTC
CASSWGQRQYEQYF
>TRBD2|TRBJ2-2|NA|TRBV6-2/TRBV6-3
TGTGCCAGCAGTTACTCGGCGGGGGGACGCACCGGGGAGCTGTTTTTT
CASSYSAGGRTGELFF
>TRBD2|TRBJ2-5|NA|TRBV20-1
TGCAGTGCTCACAGCGGGGGGGTGGAGACCCAGTACTTC
CSAHSGGVETQYF
>NA|TRBJ2-3|few|TRBV6-2/TRBV6-3
TGTGCCAGCAGCCTCCCTAGGGACCCCCGTCGGGCGCAGTATTTT
CASSLPRDPRRAQYF
>NA|TRBJ2-7|many|TRBV7-2
TGTGCCAGCAGCTTATCAGGCGACTCCTACGAGCAGTACTTC
CASSLSGDSYEQYF
>NA|TRBJ2-4|NA|TRBV20-1
TGCAGTGCCACAACCCGGGCCCTAAAGGAGGCCAAAAACATTCAGTACTTC
CSATTRALKEAKNIQYF
>NA|TRBJ1-5|NA|TRBV7-2
TGTGCCAGCAGCCTTCGGGGCCGGAATCAGCCCCAGCATTTT
CASSLRGRNQPQHF
>TRBD2|TRBJ2-7|NA|TRBV6-1
TGTGCCAGCAGTAAAGGACTAGGTTCCTACGAGCAGTACTTC
CASSKGLGSYEQYF
>NA|TRBJ2-3|NA|TRBV5-1
TGCGCCAGCAGCTTGGGGCGGGGGCCTCCCACAGATACGCAGTATTTT
CASSLGRGPPTDTQYF
>TRBD2|TRBJ2-5|NA|TRBV7-2
TGTGCCAGCAGCCTGGCCGGACTAGGAGACAATGAGCAGTACTTC
CASSLAGLGDNEQYF
>TRBD2|TRBJ2-3|few|TRBV7-2
TGTGCCAGCAGCTTAGGACTAGCGGGTTTGGGAGATACGCAGTATTTT
CASSLGLAGLGDTQYF
>NA|TRBJ2-2|NA|TRBV7-3
TGTGCCAGCAGCTTAACCCGCACAACGACTAACACCGGGGAGCTGTTTTTT
CASSLTRTTTNTGELFF
>TRBD1|TRBJ2-7|NA|TRBV28
TGTGCCAGCAGCACCCTAAGACAGGGGGCGTACGAGCAGTACTTC
CASSTLRQGAYEQYF
>TRBD1|TRBJ2-3|NA|TRBV4-3
TGCGCCAGCAGCCAAACCGGGACAGGGGTCTATACAGATACGCAGTATTTT
CASSQTGTGVYTDTQYF
>NA|TRBJ1-4|few|TRBV20-1
TGCAGTGCTAGTTACCCCGCGGCAGCAACTAATGAAAAACTGTTTTTT
CSASYPAAATNEKLFF
>NA|TRBJ2-5|NA|TRBV12-3/TRBV12-4
TGTGCCAGCAGTTTGGCCCGCGGGTCTGAGCAGTACTTC
CASSLARGSEQYF
>TRBD1|TRBJ2-1|NA|TRBV5-6
TGTGCCAGCAGCCTCCGGGACAGGGGGTTTGGCAATGAGCAGTTCTTC
CASSLRDRGFGNEQFF
>TRBD2|TRBJ2-1|few|TRBV28
TGTGCCAGCAGTTTAGGCGGGAGTTTAATTAGGCAGTTCTTC
CASSLGGSLIRQFF
>NA|TRBJ2-1|few|TRBV3-1
TGTGCCAGCAGCCAAGATTCAATCGATGAGCAGTTCTTC
CASSQDSIDEQFF
>NA|TRBJ2-1|once|TRBV20-1
TGCAGTGCGCCCAGGGTTAATGAGCAGTTCTTC
CSAPRVNEQFF
>NA|TRBJ2-7|NA|TRBV10-3
TGTGCCATCAGTTCACCACCCCGGGGCTACGAGCAGTACTTC
CAISSPPRGYEQYF
>NA|TRBJ2-7|NA|TRBV7-2
TGTGCCAGCAGCTACCAGATCTACGAGCAGTACTTC
CASSYQIYEQYF
>NA|TRBJ2-1|few|TRBV6-2/TRBV6-3
TGTGCCAGCAGCCCTCCGACAACTCACACCTACAATGAGCAGTTCTTC
CASSPPTTHTYNEQFF
>NA|TRBJ2-7|few|TRBV2
TGTGCCTCCAAGGAGGGCGGACAGCCCCTAGGGACCTACGAGCAGTACTTC
CASKEGGQPLGTYEQYF
>NA|TRBJ2-1|few|TRBV3-1
TGTGCCAGCAGCCAACCCGGACTCCGCCGGCTTGAGCAGTTCTTC
CASSQPGLRRLEQFF
>NA|TRBJ1-2|NA|TRBV7-9
TGTGCCAGCAGCTTAAAGACAGTTAACTATGGCTACACCTTC
CASSLKTVNYGYTF
>NA|TRBJ2-3|NA|TRBV7-2
TGTGCCAGCAGCTACAGGGGGGGGGAGGGGTCAGATACGCAGTATTTT
CASSYRGGEGSDTQYF
>TRBD1|TRBJ2-4|few|TRBV6-2/TRBV6-3
TGTGCCAGCAGTCCCCGGGACAGCTCAATTCTAGCCAAAAACATTCAGTACTTC
CASSPRDSSILAKNIQYF
>NA|TRBJ1-6|NA|TRBV20-1
TGCAGTGCTAGAGATTGGCAGTCTAATTCACCCCTCCACTTT
CSARDWQSNSPLHF
>NA|TRBJ2-1|few|TRBV7-2
TGTGCCAGCAGCTTTACTTCCTCCAATGAGCAGTTCTTC
CASSFTSSNEQFF